This T cell receptor (beta chain) derives from a study of preoperative IRX-2 immunotherapy in early breast cancer (dated by TCRdb to about 2019). The treatment or condition label of this sample denotes: preoperative locoregional IRX-2 cytokine immunotherapy. The samples were obtained from a phase Ib study that tested preoperative, locoregional IRX-2 cytokine immunotherapy designed to prime immune responses. Patients with early-stage breast cancer who were given IRX-2 before surgery served as donors. As regards this clone: No cognate antigen has been identified for it. Base qualities are not at hand, and no much larger clone is one base apart.

Libraries were made using the immunoSEQ multiplex PCR assay. TCRdb obtained this table from immuneACCESS and retained in-frame rearrangements with V and J assigned. These tables miss some clones; where compared with another copy, unresolved V genes account for less than half of the shortfall, and the remainder is unexplained. Within this sample are 25,000 to 30,000 clones, with under 90% of them counted one time only. The top ten constitute less than 3.5% of the sample. From cysteine to phenylalanine, the CDR3 is 14 amino acids long. Kept here is only the CDR3 DNA, which spans 42 bases and is read in frame from base 1. Based on the germline V gene, the CDR1 and CDR2 sequences are LGHNT and FRNRAP.

Recombination joined TRBV12-5 with TRBJ2-3; TRBD1 agrees with 7 junctional bases. This sample was obtained from a patient treated with IRX-2 immunotherapy. This TCR was recovered from a human donor with breast cancer. The CDR3 is CASTEDRAIDTQYF. The base sequence is TGTGCCAGCACGGAAGACAGGGCTATAGATACGCAGTATTTT.